This T cell receptor (beta chain) derives from a study of blood T cell repertoires in COVID-19. The wider study: Samples came from the United States, Italy and Spain, spanning acute and convalescent COVID-19.

In this sample, this clone turned up once. TCRdb's table, derived via immunoSEQ multiplex PCR, lists solely in-frame clones and lacks some. The sample carries about 200,000 clones, 80% recorded once. Germline lookup yields CDR1 LGHDT and CDR2 YNNKEL (reference sequence). The CDR3 spans 16 residues. V was pared by 4 bases and J by 6 bases, with 9 bases of the junction left unmatched. The rearrangement uses TRBV3-1 (or the pseudogene TRBV3-2) and TRBJ2-1; TRBD2 matches 10 bases. The sample comprised peripheral blood. The clonotype was recovered from a woman in her seventies with acute or convalescent COVID-19. This CDR3 reads CASSRPGASGSNEQFF. In DNA form, the CDR3 reads TGTGCCAGCAGCCGGCCGGGGGCTAGCGGGAGCAATGAGCAGTTCTTC.